This T cell receptor (beta chain) is drawn from a study of T-cell memory formation after mild COVID-19. This clonotype was found a few times. Its antigen is still unknown. Constant-segment primers were used for 5'RACE, and the resulting TCR alpha and TCR beta cDNA libraries carried sample barcodes and UMIs. In TCRdb, the 5' RACE reads were re-called with MiXCR into one record per CDR3 protein. The profile shows a few hundred thousand distinct CDR3 sequences, roughly a fifth of them singletons. Germline V lookup: CDR1 MGHRA, CDR2 YSYEKL. V lost 3 bases and J lost 2, with 17 bases in between. This CDR3 is built from 16 residues. Study results and caveats: Clones shrinking from day 15 to 85 showed even CD4/CD8 mixes; later expanders tilted CD4+. The appearance of some responding clones in pre-infection memory suggested that cross-reactive memory joined. There was no confirmation that second-wave clones peaking on day 37 were SARS-CoV-2 specific.

This sequence joins TRBV4-1 and TRBJ2-7, with a possible D match to TRBD1 (6 bases). This TCR was sampled from an adult woman who had mild COVID-19 (a few samples of this study predate the infection). Cell type and time point are not known. The sequencing input was PBMCs or a T cell subset sorted from them (not recorded which). CDR3 nucleotides: TGCGCCAGCAGCCAGGTCAGGGGCAAGAAACCCTACGAGCAGTACTTC. Protein sequence: CASSQVRGKKPYEQYF.